The clone carrying this T cell receptor (beta chain) has more than one count but fewer than ten. The V segment lost 6 bases and the J segment 4 bases; nucleotides outside the gene matches: 5. The CDR3 runs 14 residues. Germline V gene sequence: CDR1 MNHEY, CDR2 SMNVEV (reference sequence). This sample is drawn from a study of blood T cell repertoires in COVID-19. Overall study: Collection of acute and convalescent COVID-19 samples took place in the United States, Italy and Spain.

Across 20 to 25 US areas, participants ranged in age from about 18 to 100 years. Per the study methods: Reference gene primer amplification yielded estimated nucleated cell counts. Profiled with immunoSEQ multiplex PCR; TCRdb holds only in-frame clones, not every one. V and J calls and clone size are copied from that table; D and trimming were computed from the DNA. This sample has about 200,000 clones, with 65% to 90% found just once. Sequenced input: PBMCs or T cells enriched from blood (not recorded which). The sequence came from a woman in her thirties or forties with acute COVID-19. This rearrangement joins TRBV27 to TRBJ2-2; 7 bases map to TRBD1. CDR3 region: CASRGGWGTGELFF. For the CDR3, the DNA is TGTGCCAGCAGAGGGGGCTGGGGCACCGGGGAGCTGTTTTTT.